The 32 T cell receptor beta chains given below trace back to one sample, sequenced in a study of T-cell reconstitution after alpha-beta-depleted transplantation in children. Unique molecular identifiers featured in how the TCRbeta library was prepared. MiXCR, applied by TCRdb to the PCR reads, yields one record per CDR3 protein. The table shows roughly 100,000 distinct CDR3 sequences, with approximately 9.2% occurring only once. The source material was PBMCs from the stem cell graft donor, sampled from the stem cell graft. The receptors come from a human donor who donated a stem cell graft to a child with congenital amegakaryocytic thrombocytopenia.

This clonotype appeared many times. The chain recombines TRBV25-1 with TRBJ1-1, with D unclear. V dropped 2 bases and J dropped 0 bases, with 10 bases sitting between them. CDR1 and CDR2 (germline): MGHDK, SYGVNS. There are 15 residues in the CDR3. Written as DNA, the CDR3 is TGTGCCAGCAGTGAACCCGGGTCGATGAACACTGAAGCTTTCTTT. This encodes CASSEPGSMNTEAFF.

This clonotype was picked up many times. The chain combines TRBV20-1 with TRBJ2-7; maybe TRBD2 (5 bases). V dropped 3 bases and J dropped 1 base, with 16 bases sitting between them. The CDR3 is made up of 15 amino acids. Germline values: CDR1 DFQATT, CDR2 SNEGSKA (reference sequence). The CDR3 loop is CSARKGEYISYEQYF. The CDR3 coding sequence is TGCAGTGCTAGGAAGGGAGAGTATATATCCTACGAGCAGTACTTC.

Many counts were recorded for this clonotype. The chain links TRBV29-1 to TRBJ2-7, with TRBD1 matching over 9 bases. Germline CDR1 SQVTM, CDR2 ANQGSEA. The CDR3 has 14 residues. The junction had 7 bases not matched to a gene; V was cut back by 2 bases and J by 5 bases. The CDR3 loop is CSVERTGVGNEQYF. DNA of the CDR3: TGCAGCGTTGAACGGACAGGGGTAGGGAACGAGCAGTACTTC.

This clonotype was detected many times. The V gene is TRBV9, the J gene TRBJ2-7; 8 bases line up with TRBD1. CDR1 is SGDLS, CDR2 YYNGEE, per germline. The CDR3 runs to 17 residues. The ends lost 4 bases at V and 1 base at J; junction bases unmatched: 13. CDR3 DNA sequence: TGTGCCAGCAGCCCCTACTCCGGGACAGGTCTTTCCTACGAGCAGTACTTC. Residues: CASSPYSGTGLSYEQYF. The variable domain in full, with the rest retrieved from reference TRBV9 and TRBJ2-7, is DSGVTQTPKHLITATGQRVTLRCSPRSGDLSVYWYQQSLDQGLQFLIQYYNGEERAKGNILERFSAQQFPDLHSELNLSSLELGDSALYFCASSPYSGTGLSYEQYFGPGTRLTVT.

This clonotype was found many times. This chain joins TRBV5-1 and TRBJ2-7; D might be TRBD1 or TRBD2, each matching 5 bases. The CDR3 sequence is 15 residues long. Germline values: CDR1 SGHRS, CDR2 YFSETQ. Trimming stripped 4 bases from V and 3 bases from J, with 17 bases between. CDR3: CASSLEGLNGYEQYF. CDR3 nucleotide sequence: TGCGCCAGCAGCCTTGAGGGGCTTAACGGCTACGAGCAGTACTTC. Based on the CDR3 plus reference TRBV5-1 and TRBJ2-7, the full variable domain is KAGVTQTPRYLIKTRGQQVTLSCSPISGHRSVSWYQQTPGQGLQFLFEYFSETQRNKGNFPGRFSGRQFSNSRSEMNVSTLELGDSALYLCASSLEGLNGYEQYFGPGTRLTVT.

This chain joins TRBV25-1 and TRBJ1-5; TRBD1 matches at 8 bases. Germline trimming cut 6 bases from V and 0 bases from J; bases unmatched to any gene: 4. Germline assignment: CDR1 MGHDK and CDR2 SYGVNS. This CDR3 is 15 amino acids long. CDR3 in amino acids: CASSLDRDSNQPQHF. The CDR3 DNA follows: TGTGCCAGCAGCTTGGACAGGGATAGCAATCAGCCCCAGCATTTT.

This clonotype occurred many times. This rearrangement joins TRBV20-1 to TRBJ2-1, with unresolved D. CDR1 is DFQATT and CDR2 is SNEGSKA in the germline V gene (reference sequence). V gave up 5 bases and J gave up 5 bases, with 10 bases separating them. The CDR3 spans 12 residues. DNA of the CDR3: TGCAGTGCTGCCCGAAGGAACAATGAGCAGTTCTTC. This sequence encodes CSAARRNNEQFF.

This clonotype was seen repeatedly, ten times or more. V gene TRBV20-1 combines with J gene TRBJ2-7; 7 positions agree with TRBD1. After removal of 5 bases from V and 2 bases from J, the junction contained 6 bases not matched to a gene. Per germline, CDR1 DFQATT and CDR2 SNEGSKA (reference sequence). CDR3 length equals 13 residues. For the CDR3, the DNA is TGCAGTGCTGTAACCGGGACAGCCTACGAGCAGTACTTC. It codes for CSAVTGTAYEQYF.

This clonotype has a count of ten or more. The CDR3 region has the DNA TGTGCCAGCAGTCCAATCGCGCAAAATGAGCAGTTCTTC. Encoded protein: CASSPIAQNEQFF. The chain has TRBV12-3 or TRBV12-4 and TRBJ2-1; D uncertain. V lost 5 bases, J lost 7 bases, and 12 bases lay in between. The CDR3 loop spans 13 amino acids.

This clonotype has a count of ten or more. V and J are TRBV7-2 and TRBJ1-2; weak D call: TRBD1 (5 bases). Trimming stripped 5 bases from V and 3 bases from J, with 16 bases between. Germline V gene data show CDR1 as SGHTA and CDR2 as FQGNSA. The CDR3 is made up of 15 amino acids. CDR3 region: CASSAGTRSDYGYTF. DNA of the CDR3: TGTGCCAGCAGCGCGGGGACGCGCAGTGACTATGGCTACACCTTC.

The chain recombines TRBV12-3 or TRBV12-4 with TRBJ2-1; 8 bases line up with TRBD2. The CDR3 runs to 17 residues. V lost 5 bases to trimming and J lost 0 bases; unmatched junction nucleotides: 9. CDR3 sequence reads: CASSPGLARVSYNEQFF. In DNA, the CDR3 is TGTGCCAGCAGTCCCGGACTAGCAAGAGTCTCCTACAATGAGCAGTTCTTC.

CDR3 region: CASSFASSTYYGYTF. CDR3 DNA: TGCGCCAGCAGCTTTGCCAGCAGCACTTACTATGGCTACACCTTC. This rearrangement joins TRBV5-1 to TRBJ1-2, with no clear D. The V and J ends lost 2 bases and 3 bases respectively, with 14 bases between them. Per germline, CDR1 SGHRS and CDR2 YFSETQ. The CDR3 is 15 residues long.

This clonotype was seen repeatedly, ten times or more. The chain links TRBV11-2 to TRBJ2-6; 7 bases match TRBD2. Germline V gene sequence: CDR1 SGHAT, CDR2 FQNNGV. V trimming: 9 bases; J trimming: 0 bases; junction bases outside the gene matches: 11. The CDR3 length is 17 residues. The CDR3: CASSRAGAVSGANVLTF. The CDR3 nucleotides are TGTGCCAGTAGCCGGGCGGGAGCTGTCTCTGGGGCCAACGTCCTGACTTTC.

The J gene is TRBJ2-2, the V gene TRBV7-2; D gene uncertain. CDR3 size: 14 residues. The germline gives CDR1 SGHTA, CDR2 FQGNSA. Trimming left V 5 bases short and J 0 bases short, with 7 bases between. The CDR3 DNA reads TGTGCCAGCAGCCCGGCGGCGAACACCGGGGAGCTGTTTTTT. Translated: CASSPAANTGELFF.

The CDR3 region has the DNA TGTGCCAGCAGCTCTGGACAGGGGAAGAAGACCGGGGAGCTGTTTTTT. Translating it yields CASSSGQGKKTGELFF. This chain links TRBV2 with TRBJ2-2; 9 bases agree with TRBD1. Trimming cost V 6 bases and J 5 bases; bases outside gene matches: 10. The CDR3 has 16 residues. Germline CDR1 is SNHLY and CDR2 is FYNNEI.

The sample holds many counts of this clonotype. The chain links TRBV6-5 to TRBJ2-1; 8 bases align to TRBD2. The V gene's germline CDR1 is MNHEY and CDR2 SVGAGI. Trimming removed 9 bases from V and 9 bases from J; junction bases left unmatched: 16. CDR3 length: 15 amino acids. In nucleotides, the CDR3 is TGTGCCAGTAGGATACCGGGGGGGCTTAGCGGTGAGCAGTTCTTC. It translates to CASRIPGGLSGEQFF.

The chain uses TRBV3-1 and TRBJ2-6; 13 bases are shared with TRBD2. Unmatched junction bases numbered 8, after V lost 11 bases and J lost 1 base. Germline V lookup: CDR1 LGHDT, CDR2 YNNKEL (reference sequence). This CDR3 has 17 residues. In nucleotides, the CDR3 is TGTGCCTCCACCCAGACTAGCGGGAGGTCTGGGGCCAACGTCCTGACTTTC. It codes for CASTQTSGRSGANVLTF.

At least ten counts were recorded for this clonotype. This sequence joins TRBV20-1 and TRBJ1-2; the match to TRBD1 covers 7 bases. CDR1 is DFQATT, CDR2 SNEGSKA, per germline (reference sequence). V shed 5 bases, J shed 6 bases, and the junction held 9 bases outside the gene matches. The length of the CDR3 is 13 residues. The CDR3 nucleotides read TGCAGTGCTGGGACCCAGGGGGGTGATGGCTACACCTTC. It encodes CSAGTQGGDGYTF.

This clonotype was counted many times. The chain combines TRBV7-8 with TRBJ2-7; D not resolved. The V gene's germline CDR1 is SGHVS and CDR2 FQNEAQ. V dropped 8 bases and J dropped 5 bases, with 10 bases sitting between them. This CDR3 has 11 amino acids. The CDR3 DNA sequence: TGTGCCAGCGCTCTATGGGACGAGCAGTACTTC. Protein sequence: CASALWDEQYF.

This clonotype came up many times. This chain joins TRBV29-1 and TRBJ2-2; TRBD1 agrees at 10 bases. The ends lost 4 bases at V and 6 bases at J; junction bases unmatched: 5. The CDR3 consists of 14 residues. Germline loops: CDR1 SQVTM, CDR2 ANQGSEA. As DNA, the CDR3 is TGCAGCGTTGCGGGACAGGGGAGAGCCGGGGAGCTGTTTTTT. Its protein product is CSVAGQGRAGELFF.

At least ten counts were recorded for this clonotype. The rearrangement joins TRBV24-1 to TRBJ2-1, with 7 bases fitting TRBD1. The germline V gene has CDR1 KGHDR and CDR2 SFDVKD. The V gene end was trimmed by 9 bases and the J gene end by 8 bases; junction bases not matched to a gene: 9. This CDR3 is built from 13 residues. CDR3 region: CATQKTGVHEQFF. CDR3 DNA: TGTGCCACCCAGAAAACAGGGGTCCATGAGCAGTTCTTC.

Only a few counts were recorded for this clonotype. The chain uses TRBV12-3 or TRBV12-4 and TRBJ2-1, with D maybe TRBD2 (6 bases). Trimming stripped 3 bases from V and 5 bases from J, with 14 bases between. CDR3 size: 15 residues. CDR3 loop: CASSFGGARNNEQFF. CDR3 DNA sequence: TGTGCCAGCAGTTTCGGCGGGGCCCGAAACAATGAGCAGTTCTTC.

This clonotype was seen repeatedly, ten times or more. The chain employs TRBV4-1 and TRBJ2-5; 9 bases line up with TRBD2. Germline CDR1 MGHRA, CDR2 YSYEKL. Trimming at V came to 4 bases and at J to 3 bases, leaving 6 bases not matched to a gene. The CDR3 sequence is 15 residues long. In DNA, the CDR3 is TGCGCCAGCAGCCGGGGAGTAGCGGGGGAAGAGACCCAGTACTTC. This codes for CASSRGVAGEETQYF.

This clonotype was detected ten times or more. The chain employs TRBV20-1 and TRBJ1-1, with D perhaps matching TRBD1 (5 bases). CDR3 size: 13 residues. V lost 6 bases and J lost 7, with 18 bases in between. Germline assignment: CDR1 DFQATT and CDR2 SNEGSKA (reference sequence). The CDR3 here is CSAHNRRTYEAFF. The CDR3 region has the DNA TGCAGTGCCCACAACAGGAGAACTTATGAAGCTTTCTTT.

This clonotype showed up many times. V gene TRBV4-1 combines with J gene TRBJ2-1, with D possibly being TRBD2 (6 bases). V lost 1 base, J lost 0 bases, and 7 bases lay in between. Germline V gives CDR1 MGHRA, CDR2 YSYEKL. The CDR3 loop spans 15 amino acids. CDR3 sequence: CASSQVSGSYNEQFF. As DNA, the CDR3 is TGCGCCAGCAGCCAAGTTAGCGGCTCCTACAATGAGCAGTTCTTC.

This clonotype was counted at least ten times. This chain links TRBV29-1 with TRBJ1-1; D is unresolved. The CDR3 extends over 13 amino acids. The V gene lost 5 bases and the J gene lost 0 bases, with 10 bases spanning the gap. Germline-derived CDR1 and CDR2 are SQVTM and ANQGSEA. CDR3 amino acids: CSVTRSMNTEAFF. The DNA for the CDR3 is TGCAGCGTTACCCGGTCGATGAACACTGAAGCTTTCTTT.

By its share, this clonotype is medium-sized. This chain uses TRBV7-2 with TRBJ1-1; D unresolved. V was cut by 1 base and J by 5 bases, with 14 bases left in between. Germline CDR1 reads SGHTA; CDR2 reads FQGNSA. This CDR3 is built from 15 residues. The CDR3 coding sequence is TGTGCCAGCAGCTTAGTCGGATTGGCGGAGACTGAAGCTTTCTTT. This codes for CASSLVGLAETEAFF. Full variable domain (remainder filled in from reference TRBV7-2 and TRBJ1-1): GAGVSQSPSNKVTEKGKDVELRCDPISGHTALYWYRQSLGQGLEFLIYFQGNSAPDKSGLPSDRFSAERTGGSVSTLTIQRTQQEDSAVYLCASSLVGLAETEAFFGQGTRLTVV.

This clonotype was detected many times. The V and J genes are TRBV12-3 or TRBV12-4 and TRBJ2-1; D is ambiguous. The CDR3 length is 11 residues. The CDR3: CGSSSYNEQFF. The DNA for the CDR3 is TGTGGGAGCAGCTCCTACAATGAGCAGTTCTTC.

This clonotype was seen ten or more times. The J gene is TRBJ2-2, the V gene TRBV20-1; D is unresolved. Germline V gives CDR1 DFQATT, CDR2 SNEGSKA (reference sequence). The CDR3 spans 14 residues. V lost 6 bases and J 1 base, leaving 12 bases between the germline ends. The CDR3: CSALPRKNTGELFF. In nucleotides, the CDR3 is TGCAGTGCGCTGCCAAGAAAGAACACCGGGGAGCTGTTTTTT.

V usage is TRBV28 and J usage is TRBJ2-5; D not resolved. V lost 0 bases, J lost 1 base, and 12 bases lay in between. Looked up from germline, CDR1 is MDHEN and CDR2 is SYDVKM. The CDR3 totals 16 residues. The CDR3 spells CASSLWGSRTQETQYF. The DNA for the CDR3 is TGTGCCAGCAGTTTATGGGGCAGTCGAACCCAAGAGACCCAGTACTTC.

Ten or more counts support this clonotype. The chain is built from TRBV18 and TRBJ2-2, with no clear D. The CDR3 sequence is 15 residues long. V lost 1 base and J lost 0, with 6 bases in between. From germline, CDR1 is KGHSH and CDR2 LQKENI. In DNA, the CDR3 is TGTGCCAGCTCACCACAGAATGCGAACACCGGGGAGCTGTTTTTT. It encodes CASSPQNANTGELFF.

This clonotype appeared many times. The CDR3 region is CSARRGIRDGGYNEQFF. CDR3 coding DNA: TGCAGTGCTAGAAGGGGGATCCGGGACGGAGGGTACAATGAGCAGTTCTTC. J is TRBJ2-1 and V is TRBV20-1; either TRBD1 or TRBD2 may supply D (6 bases each). Per the germline V gene, CDR1 is DFQATT and CDR2 is SNEGSKA (reference sequence). The V gene lost 2 bases and the J gene lost 4 bases, with 21 bases spanning the gap. The CDR3 extends over 17 amino acids.